The 5 T cell receptor beta chains presented below share a single source sample, sequenced in a study of Tregs in tolerant kidney transplant recipients. The repertoire was sequenced with immunoSEQ multiplex PCR; TCRdb's copy has only in-frame clones and lacks some. The profile shows under 45,000 clones, roughly 95% of them singletons. Antigens of these TCRs are unknown. Sequencing was performed on Tregs from blood cultured with allogeneic cells. These receptor sequences come from a human donor in good health.

This rearrangement joins TRBV9 to TRBJ1-2; possible D gene TRBD1, 6 bases. V lost 0 bases, J lost 4 bases, and 16 bases lay in between. Germline V gives CDR1 SGDLS, CDR2 YYNGEE. CDR3 size: 16 residues. The CDR3 DNA is TGTGCCAGCAGCGTAGCTTGGGACCAGGGGTTCTATGGCTACACCTTC. It is translated as CASSVAWDQGFYGYTF.

The chain carries TRBV4-1 and TRBJ1-2; TRBD1 is a possible D gene (5 bases). This CDR3 spans 15 amino acids. Looked up from germline, CDR1 is MGHRA and CDR2 is YSYEKL. The V and J ends lost 4 bases and 0 bases respectively, with 12 bases between them. The CDR3 reads CASSPRQSPNYGYTF. The CDR3 coding sequence is TGCGCCAGCAGCCCCCGACAGTCGCCTAACTATGGCTACACCTTC.

This clone was observed once. This chain uses TRBV21-1 with TRBJ2-2; TRBD1 reflects the table's D call only, with no check against the DNA. TRBV21-1 has pseudogene status. This CDR3 region has 14 residues. CDR3 amino acids: CASSRDSDTGELFF. The CDR3 DNA sequence: TGTGCCAGCAGCAGGGACAGCGACACCGGGGAGCTGTTTTTT.

This chain joins TRBV15 and TRBJ2-7; TRBD1 matches at 8 bases. This CDR3 has 16 amino acids. V shed 2 bases and J 2 bases; nucleotides not matched to a gene: 8. Per germline, CDR1 LNHNV and CDR2 YYDKDF (reference sequence). CDR3 in amino acids: CATSRLGGQGPYEQYF. DNA of the CDR3: TGTGCCACCAGCAGACTGGGAGGACAGGGCCCCTACGAGCAGTACTTC.

CDR3 coding DNA: TGTGCCAGCAGTGAATTGGACAGAGAGACCCAGTACTTC. Translation gives CASSELDRETQYF. The J gene is TRBJ2-5, the V gene TRBV25-1; tentative D call: TRBD1 (6 bases). Germline-derived CDR1 and CDR2 are MGHDK and SYGVNS. The CDR3 runs 13 residues. V lost 1 base and J 4 bases, leaving 7 bases between the germline ends.